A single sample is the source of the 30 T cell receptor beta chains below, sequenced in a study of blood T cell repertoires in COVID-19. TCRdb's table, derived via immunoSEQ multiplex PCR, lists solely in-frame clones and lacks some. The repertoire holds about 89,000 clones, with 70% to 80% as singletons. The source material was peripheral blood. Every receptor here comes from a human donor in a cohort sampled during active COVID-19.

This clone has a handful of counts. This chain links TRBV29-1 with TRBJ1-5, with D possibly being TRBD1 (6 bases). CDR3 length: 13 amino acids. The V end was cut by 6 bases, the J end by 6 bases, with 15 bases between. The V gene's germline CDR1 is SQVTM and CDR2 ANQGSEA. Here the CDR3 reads CSVRTAFGQPQHF. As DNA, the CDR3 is TGCAGCGTGCGGACAGCATTTGGTCAGCCCCAGCATTTT.

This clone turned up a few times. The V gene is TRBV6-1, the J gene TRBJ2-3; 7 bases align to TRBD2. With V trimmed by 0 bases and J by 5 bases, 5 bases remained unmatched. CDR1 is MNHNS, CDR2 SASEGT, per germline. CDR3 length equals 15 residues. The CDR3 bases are TGTGCCAGCAGTGAAGCGGGAGGGCCGGTAGATACGCAGTATTTT. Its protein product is CASSEAGGPVDTQYF.

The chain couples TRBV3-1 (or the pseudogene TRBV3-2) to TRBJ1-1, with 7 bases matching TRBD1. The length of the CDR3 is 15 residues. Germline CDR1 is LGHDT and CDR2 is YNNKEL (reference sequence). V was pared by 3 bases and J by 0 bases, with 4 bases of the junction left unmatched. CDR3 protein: CASSQGTAMNTEAFF. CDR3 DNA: TGTGCCAGCAGCCAGGGGACAGCCATGAACACTGAAGCTTTCTTT.

CDR3 DNA sequence: TGTGCCAGCAGTCGCGGGTCCCACACCATGAACACTGAAGCTTTCTTT. It yields the protein CASSRGSHTMNTEAFF. The chain uses TRBV13 and TRBJ1-1; D gene uncertain. Germline-derived CDR1 and CDR2 are PRHDT and FYEKMQ (reference sequence). The germline V and J ends were trimmed by 6 bases and 0 bases, with 17 bases remaining between them. The CDR3 has 16 amino acids.

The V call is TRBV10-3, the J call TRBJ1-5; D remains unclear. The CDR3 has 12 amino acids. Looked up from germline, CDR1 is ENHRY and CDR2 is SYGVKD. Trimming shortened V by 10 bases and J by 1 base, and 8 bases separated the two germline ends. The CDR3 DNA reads TGTGCCACCGGAGGGAGCAATCAGCCCCAGCATTTT. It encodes CATGGSNQPQHF.

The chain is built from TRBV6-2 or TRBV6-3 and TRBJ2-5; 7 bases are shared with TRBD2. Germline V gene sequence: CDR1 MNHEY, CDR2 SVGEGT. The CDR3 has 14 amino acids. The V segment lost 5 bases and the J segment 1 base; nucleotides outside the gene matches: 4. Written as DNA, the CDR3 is TGTGCCAGCAGTGACGGGAGGCTCCAAGAGACCCAGTACTTC. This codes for CASSDGRLQETQYF.

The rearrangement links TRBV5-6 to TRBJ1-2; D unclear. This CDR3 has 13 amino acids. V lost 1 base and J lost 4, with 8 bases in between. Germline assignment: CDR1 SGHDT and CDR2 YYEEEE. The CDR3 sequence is CASSLPGSYGYTF. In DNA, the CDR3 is TGTGCCAGCAGCTTGCCGGGAAGCTATGGCTACACCTTC.

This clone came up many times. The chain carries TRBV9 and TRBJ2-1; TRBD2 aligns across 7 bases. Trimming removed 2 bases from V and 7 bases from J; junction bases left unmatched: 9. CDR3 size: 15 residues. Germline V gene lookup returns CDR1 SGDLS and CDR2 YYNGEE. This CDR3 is CASSVVLAALNEQFF. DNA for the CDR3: TGTGCCAGCAGCGTCGTGCTAGCGGCCCTAAATGAGCAGTTCTTC.

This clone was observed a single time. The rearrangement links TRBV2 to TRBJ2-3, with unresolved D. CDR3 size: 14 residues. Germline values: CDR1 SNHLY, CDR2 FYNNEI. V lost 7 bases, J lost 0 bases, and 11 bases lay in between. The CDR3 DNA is TGTGCCAGCAATTACGGCGGTAGCACAGATACGCAGTATTTT. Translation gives CASNYGGSTDTQYF.

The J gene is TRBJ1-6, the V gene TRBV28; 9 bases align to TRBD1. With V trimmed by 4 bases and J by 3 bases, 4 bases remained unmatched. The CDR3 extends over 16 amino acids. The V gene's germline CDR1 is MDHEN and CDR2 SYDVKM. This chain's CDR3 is CASSSQTGGYNSPLHF. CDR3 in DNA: TGTGCCAGCAGTTCCCAGACAGGGGGCTATAATTCACCCCTCCACTTT.

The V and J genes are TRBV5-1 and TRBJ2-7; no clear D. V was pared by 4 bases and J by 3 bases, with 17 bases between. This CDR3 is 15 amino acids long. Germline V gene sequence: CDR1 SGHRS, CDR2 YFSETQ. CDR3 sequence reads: CASSGRGALDYEQYF. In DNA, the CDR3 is TGCGCCAGCAGCGGCCGAGGCGCCTTGGACTACGAGCAGTACTTC. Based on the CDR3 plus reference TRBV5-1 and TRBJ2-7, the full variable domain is KAGVTQTPRYLIKTRGQQVTLSCSPISGHRSVSWYQQTPGQGLQFLFEYFSETQRNKGNFPGRFSGRQFSNSRSEMNVSTLELGDSALYLCASSGRGALDYEQYFGPGTRLTVT.

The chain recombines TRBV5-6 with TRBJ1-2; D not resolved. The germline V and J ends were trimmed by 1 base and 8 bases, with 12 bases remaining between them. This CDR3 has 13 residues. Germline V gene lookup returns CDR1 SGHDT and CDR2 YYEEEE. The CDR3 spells CASSLRSEDGYTF. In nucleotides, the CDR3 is TGTGCCAGCAGCTTGAGATCGGAGGACGGCTACACCTTC.

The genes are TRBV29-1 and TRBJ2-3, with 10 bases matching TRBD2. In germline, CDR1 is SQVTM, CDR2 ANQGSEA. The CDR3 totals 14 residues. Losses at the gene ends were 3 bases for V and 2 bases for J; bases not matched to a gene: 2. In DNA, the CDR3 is TGCAGCGTTGAGGGACTAGCGATCACAGATACGCAGTATTTT. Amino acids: CSVEGLAITDTQYF.

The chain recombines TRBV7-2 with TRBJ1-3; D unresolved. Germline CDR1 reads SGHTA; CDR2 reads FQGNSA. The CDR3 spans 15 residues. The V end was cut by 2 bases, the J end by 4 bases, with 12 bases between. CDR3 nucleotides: TGTGCCAGCAGCTTAACGGGAGGGTGGGGAAACACCATATATTTT. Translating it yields CASSLTGGWGNTIYF.

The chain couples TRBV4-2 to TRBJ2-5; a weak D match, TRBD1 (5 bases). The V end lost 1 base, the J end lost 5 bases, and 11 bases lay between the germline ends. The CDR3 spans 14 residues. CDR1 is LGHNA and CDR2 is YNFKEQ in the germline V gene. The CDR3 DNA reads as TGTGCCAGCAGCCAAGCAGGACAAAGGGAGACCCAGTACTTC. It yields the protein CASSQAGQRETQYF.

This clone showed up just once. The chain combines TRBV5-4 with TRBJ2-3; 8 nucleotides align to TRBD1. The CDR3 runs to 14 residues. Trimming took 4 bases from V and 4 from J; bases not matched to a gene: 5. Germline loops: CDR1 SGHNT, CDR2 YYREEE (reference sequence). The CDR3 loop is CASSQQGGADTQYF. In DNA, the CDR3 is TGTGCCAGCAGCCAACAGGGGGGCGCAGATACGCAGTATTTT.

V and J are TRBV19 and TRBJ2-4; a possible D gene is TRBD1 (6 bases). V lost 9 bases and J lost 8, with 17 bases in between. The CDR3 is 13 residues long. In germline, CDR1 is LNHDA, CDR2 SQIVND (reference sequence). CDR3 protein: CASGTAGGYIQYF. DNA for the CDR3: TGTGCCAGCGGGACCGCTGGGGGCTACATTCAGTACTTC.

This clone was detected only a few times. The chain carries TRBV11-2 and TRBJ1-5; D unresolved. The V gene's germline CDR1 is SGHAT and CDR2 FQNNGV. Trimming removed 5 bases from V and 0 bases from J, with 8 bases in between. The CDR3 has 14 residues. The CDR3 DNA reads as TGTGCCAGCAGCGCGACTCCTAGCAATCAGCCCCAGCATTTT. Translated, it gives CASSATPSNQPQHF. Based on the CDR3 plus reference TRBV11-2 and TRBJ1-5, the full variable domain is EAGVAQSPRYKIIEKRQSVAFWCNPISGHATLYWYQQILGQGPKLLIQFQNNGVVDDSQLPKDRFSAERLKGVDSTLKIQPAKLEDSAVYLCASSATPSNQPQHFGDGTRLSIL.

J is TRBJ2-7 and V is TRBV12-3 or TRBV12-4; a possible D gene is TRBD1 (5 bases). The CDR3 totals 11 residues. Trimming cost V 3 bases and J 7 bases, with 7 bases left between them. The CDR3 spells CASSFHREQYF. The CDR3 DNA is TGTGCCAGCAGTTTCCACAGGGAGCAGTACTTC.

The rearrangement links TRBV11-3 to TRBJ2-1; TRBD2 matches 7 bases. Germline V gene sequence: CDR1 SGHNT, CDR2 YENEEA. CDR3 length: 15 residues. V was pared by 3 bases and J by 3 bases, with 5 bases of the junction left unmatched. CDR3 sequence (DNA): TGTGCCAGCAGCTTGGCTAGCGGAGACTACAATGAGCAGTTCTTC. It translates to CASSLASGDYNEQFF.

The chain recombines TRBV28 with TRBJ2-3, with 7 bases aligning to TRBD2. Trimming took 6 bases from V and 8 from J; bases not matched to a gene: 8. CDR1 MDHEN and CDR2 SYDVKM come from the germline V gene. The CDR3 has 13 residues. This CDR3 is CASRGAGVSTQYF. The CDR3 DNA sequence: TGTGCCAGCAGGGGTGCGGGAGTTAGTACGCAGTATTTT. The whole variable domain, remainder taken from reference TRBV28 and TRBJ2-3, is DVKVTQSSRYLVKRTGEKVFLECVQDMDHENMFWYRQDPGLGLRLIYFSYDVKMKEKGDIPEGYSVSREKKERFSLILESASTNQTSMYLCASRGAGVSTQYFGPGTRLTVL.

The CDR3 nucleotides are TGTGCCAGCAGCACCCGGGGGGGGCGCAATCAGCCCCAGCATTTT. This translates into CASSTRGGRNQPQHF. The chain is built from TRBV7-2 and TRBJ1-5, with a tentative D call TRBD1 (6 bases). The CDR3 is 15 amino acids. Trimming took off 5 bases at V and 2 bases at J, with 13 bases between the two ends. Looked up from germline, CDR1 is SGHTA and CDR2 is FQGNSA.

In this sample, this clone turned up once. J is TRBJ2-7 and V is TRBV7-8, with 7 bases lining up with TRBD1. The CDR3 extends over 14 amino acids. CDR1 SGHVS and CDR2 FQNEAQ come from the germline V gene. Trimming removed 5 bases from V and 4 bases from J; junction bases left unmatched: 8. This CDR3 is CASSARDSGYEQYF. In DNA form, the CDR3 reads TGTGCCAGCAGCGCCCGGGACAGTGGGTACGAGCAGTACTTC.

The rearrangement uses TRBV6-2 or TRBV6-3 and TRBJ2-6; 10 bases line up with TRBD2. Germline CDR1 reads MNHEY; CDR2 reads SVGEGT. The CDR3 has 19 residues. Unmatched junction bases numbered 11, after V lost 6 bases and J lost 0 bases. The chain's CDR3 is CASSTPPSGSLSGANVLTF. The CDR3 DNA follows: TGTGCCAGCAGCACTCCTCCTAGCGGGAGTCTCTCTGGGGCCAACGTCCTGACTTTC.

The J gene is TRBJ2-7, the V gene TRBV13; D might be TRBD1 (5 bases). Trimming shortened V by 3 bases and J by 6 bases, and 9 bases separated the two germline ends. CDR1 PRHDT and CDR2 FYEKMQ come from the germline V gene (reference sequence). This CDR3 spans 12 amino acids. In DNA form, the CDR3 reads TGTGCCAGCAGCTTGGCAGGGTTCGAGCAGTACTTC. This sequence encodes CASSLAGFEQYF.

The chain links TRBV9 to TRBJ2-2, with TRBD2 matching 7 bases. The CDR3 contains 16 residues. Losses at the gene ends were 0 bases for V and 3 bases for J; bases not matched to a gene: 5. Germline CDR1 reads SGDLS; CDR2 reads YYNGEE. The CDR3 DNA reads TGTGCCAGCAGCGTAGGCGGCGGGAGTCACACCGGGGAGCTGTTTTTT. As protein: CASSVGGGSHTGELFF.

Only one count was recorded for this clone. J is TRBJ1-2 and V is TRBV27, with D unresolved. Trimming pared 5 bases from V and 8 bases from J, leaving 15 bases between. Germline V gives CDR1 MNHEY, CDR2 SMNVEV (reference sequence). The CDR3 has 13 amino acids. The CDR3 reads CASSPRSRWGYTF. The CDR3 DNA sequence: TGTGCCAGCAGTCCCCGGTCACGGTGGGGCTACACCTTC.

CDR3 DNA sequence: TGTGCCAGCAGTCCACAGGGGGCGATTCGAGTAGAGACCCAGTACTTC. Protein sequence: CASSPQGAIRVETQYF. J is TRBJ2-5 and V is TRBV7-2, with TRBD1 matching 9 bases. The CDR3 covers 16 residues. CDR1 and CDR2 (germline): SGHTA, FQGNSA. V shed 6 bases and J 4 bases; nucleotides not matched to a gene: 12.

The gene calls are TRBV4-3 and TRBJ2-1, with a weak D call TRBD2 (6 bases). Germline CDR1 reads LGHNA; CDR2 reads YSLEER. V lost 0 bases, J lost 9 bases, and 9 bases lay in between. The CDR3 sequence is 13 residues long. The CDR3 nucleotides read TGCGCCAGCAGCCAAGATGAGGGAGGTGAGCAGTTCTTC. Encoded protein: CASSQDEGGEQFF.

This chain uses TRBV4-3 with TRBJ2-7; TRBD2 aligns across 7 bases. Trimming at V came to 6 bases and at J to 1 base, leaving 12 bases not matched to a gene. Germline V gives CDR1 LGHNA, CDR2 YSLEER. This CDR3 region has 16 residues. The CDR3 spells CASSPRLLAESYEQYF. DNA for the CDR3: TGCGCCAGCAGTCCCCGGTTGCTAGCGGAGTCCTACGAGCAGTACTTC.